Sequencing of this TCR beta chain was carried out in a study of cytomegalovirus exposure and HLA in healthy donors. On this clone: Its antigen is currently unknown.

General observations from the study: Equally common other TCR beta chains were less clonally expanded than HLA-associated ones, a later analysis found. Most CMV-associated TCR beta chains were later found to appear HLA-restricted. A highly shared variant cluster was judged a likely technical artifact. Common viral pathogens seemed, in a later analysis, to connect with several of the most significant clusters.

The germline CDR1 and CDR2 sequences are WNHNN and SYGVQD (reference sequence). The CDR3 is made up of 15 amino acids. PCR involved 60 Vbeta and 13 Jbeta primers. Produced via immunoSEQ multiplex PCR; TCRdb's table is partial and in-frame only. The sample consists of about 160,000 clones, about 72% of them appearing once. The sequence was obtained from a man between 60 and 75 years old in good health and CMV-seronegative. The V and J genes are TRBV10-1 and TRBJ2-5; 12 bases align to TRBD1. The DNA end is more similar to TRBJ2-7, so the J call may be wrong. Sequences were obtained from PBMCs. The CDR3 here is CASSGVGQGAYEQYF. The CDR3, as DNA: TGCGCCAGCAGTGGAGTGGGACAGGGGGCATACGAGCAGTACTTC.